The 16 T cell receptor beta chains presented below share a single source sample, sequenced in a study of cytomegalovirus exposure and HLA in healthy donors. Sequencing used immunoSEQ multiplex PCR; TCRdb keeps in-frame clones, though not all of them. The table shows under 95,000 clones, with about 94% occurring only once. Sequenced input: PBMCs. The receptors stem from a woman in her late teens or twenties in good health and CMV-seronegative.

The chain is built from TRBV10-1 and TRBJ2-1; TRBD1 matches 7 bases. The V gene's germline CDR1 is WNHNN and CDR2 SYGVQD (reference sequence). The CDR3 sequence is 13 residues long. V lost 2 bases and J lost 5; bases outside the gene matches: 0. CDR3 loop: CASSEGQDNEQFF. In DNA form, the CDR3 reads TGCGCCAGCAGTGAGGGACAGGACAATGAGCAGTTCTTC.

The genes are TRBV7-3 and TRBJ1-1; 10 nucleotides agree with TRBD1. This CDR3 is built from 16 residues. From germline, CDR1 is SGHTA and CDR2 FQGTGA. Unmatched junction bases numbered 11, after V lost 5 bases and J lost 5 bases. Here the CDR3 DNA reads TGTGCCAGCAGCAGCCGGACAGGGGGGGTTGTAACTGAAGCTTTCTTT. Amino acid sequence: CASSSRTGGVVTEAFF.

The chain is built from TRBV10-3 and TRBJ2-1, with 8 bases lining up with TRBD2. Germline trimming cut 2 bases from V and 8 bases from J; bases unmatched to any gene: 11. Germline CDR1 ENHRY, CDR2 SYGVKD. The CDR3 length is 16 residues. CDR3 sequence (DNA): TGTGCCATCAGTGAGCCCGGGGGGGCTTCTTTCGATGAGCAGTTCTTC. It yields the protein CAISEPGGASFDEQFF.

This chain uses TRBV2 with TRBJ2-7, with unresolved D. The CDR3 consists of 15 residues. Germline V gene lookup returns CDR1 SNHLY and CDR2 FYNNEI. V lost 2 bases to trimming and J lost 2 bases, with 13 bases between them. The CDR3 protein is CASSERLPGTYEQYF. The CDR3 DNA is TGTGCCAGCAGTGAAAGGTTACCAGGAACCTACGAGCAGTACTTC.

V is TRBV2 and J is TRBJ2-7; 7 bases fit TRBD1. V was clipped by 6 bases and J by 5 bases; unmatched bases: 10. This CDR3 contains 14 residues. The germline V gene has CDR1 SNHLY and CDR2 FYNNEI. CDR3 nucleotide sequence: TGTGCCAGCAGCCCCGGGACAGTGAAGAACGAGCAGTACTTC. Translating gives CASSPGTVKNEQYF. The variable domain in full, completed from reference TRBV2 and TRBJ2-7, reads EPEVTQTPSHQVTQMGQEVILRCVPISNHLYFYWYRQILGQKVEFLVSFYNNEISEKSEIFDDQFSVERPDGSNFTLKIRSTKLEDSAMYFCASSPGTVKNEQYFGPGTRLTVT.

The chain joins TRBV6-5 to TRBJ1-1, with D tentatively TRBD1 (6 bases). The V and J ends lost 7 bases and 5 bases respectively, with 17 bases between them. The CDR3 is made up of 14 amino acids. Per germline, CDR1 MNHEY and CDR2 SVGAGI. The CDR3 sequence is CASTFGGGATEAFF. The CDR3 bases are TGTGCCAGCACCTTCGGTGGGGGGGCTACTGAAGCTTTCTTT.

This chain uses TRBV5-1 with TRBJ2-7; TRBD1 is a possible D gene (6 bases). Germline V gives CDR1 SGHRS, CDR2 YFSETQ. There are 13 residues in the CDR3. V was clipped by 3 bases and J by 4 bases, with 11 bases between them. The CDR3 DNA reads as TGCGCCAGCAGCTGGGAAGGGGGATACGAGCAGTACTTC. Amino acids: CASSWEGGYEQYF.

The chain uses TRBV19 and TRBJ1-2; D might be TRBD1 (6 bases). Germline V gene lookup returns CDR1 LNHDA and CDR2 SQIVND (reference sequence). The CDR3 is 15 residues long. Trimming cost V 5 bases and J 5 bases, with 18 bases left between them. The CDR3 protein is CASSPGQSSRYGYTF. The CDR3 region has the DNA TGTGCCAGTAGTCCCGGACAGAGCTCCCGGTATGGCTACACCTTC.

V usage is TRBV6-1 and J usage is TRBJ1-3; D is undetermined. Trimming left V 5 bases short and J 1 base short, with 9 bases between. From germline, CDR1 is MNHNS and CDR2 SASEGT. This CDR3 is built from 14 residues. CDR3 protein: CASSNGGSGNTIYF. The CDR3 DNA follows: TGTGCCAGCAGTAACGGCGGGTCTGGAAACACCATATATTTT.

The chain links TRBV14 to TRBJ2-7; 8 positions match TRBD2. CDR1 is SGHDN, CDR2 FVKESK, per germline. Germline trimming cut 8 bases from V and 0 bases from J; bases unmatched to any gene: 15. CDR3 length: 17 residues. As DNA, the CDR3 is TGTGCCAGCCGAAGGACTAGCTCGTTTCTGAGCTCCTACGAGCAGTACTTC. Translating it yields CASRRTSSFLSSYEQYF.

The V call is TRBV5-1, the J call TRBJ2-7; D is possibly TRBD1 (6 bases). Trimming cost V 7 bases and J 6 bases, with 20 bases left between them. In germline, CDR1 is SGHRS, CDR2 YFSETQ. The length of the CDR3 is 14 residues. The CDR3 DNA sequence: TGCGCCAGCCGATCTCAGGGGATAGGCTCCGAGCAGTACTTC. Translated, it gives CASRSQGIGSEQYF.

The genes are TRBV6-6 and TRBJ1-2, with 7 bases identical to TRBD1. Germline V gives CDR1 MNHNY, CDR2 SVGAGI (reference sequence). The CDR3 has 15 residues. V lost 2 bases to trimming and J lost 8 bases; unmatched junction nucleotides: 11. CDR3 in DNA: TGTGCCAGCAGTTACCGACCGGGACAGAGGGCGGGCTACACCTTC. Amino acid sequence: CASSYRPGQRAGYTF.

This clone was counted once. The chain carries TRBV19 and TRBJ2-2; a weak D match, TRBD1 (6 bases). Germline V gene data show CDR1 as LNHDA and CDR2 as SQIVND (reference sequence). The V end lost 8 bases, the J end lost 7 bases, and 14 bases lay between the germline ends. The length of the CDR3 is 13 residues. DNA of the CDR3: TGTGCCAGTGGTACTCCAGGGGACGGGGAGCTGTTTTTT. Translation: CASGTPGDGELFF.

The chain employs TRBV7-2 and TRBJ2-7; TRBD2 matches at 8 bases. Germline loops: CDR1 SGHTA, CDR2 FQGNSA. CDR3 length: 13 residues. Trimming cost V 5 bases and J 5 bases; bases outside gene matches: 5. The CDR3 protein is CASSTRGGDEQYF. The CDR3 DNA reads as TGTGCCAGCAGCACCCGGGGGGGGGACGAGCAGTACTTC.

This chain connects TRBV2 to TRBJ1-5, with a possible D match to TRBD1 (5 bases). Trimming cost V 3 bases and J 2 bases, with 14 bases left between them. The length of the CDR3 is 16 residues. Per germline, CDR1 SNHLY and CDR2 FYNNEI. The CDR3 bases are TGTGCCAGCAGTGAGAGTATTCAGGGTGGCAATCAGCCCCAGCATTTT. Amino acids: CASSESIQGGNQPQHF.

The gene calls are TRBV30 and TRBJ1-6, with D perhaps matching TRBD1 (6 bases). CDR3 size: 14 residues. The V end lost 4 bases, the J end lost 7 bases, and 14 bases lay between the germline ends. CDR1 is GTSNPN and CDR2 is SVGIG in the germline V gene (reference sequence). CDR3 sequence reads: CAWNAGAGNSPLHF. Here the CDR3 DNA reads TGTGCCTGGAACGCAGGGGCAGGGAATTCACCCCTCCACTTT. Looking up the rest from reference TRBV30 and TRBJ1-6 gives the full variable domain: SQTIHQWPATLVQPVGSPLSLECTVEGTSNPNLYWYRQAAGRGLQLLFYSVGIGQISSEVPQNLSASRPQDRQFILSSKKLLLSDSGFYLCAWNAGAGNSPLHFGNGTRLTVT.